This TCR beta chain was sequenced for a study of T cell repertoires in aging, cancer and after chemotherapy. Rearranged V-D-J TRB sequences were amplified with a mixed TRB-A/B primer pool. TCRdb redid the calling of the multiplex PCR reads with MiXCR, one entry per CDR3 protein. Altogether 5,500 to 7,000 distinct CDR3 sequences are present, about 50% being singletons, with the ten largest covering roughly 1.8%. TCR beta rearrangements were amplified from peripheral blood genomic DNA. Source material: blood. This TCR came from a human donor with a solid tumor.

CDR3: CASSDRDRGPEAFF. The CDR3 coding sequence is TGTGCCAGCAGCGACCGGGACAGGGGACCTGAAGCTTTCTTT. The chain is built from TRBV7-9 and TRBJ1-1; TRBD1 aligns across 10 bases. The CDR3 length is 14 residues. Germline values: CDR1 SEHNR, CDR2 FQNEAQ (reference sequence). V trimming: 5 bases; J trimming: 6 bases; junction bases outside the gene matches: 6. Filled out from reference TRBV7-9 and TRBJ1-1, the complete variable domain reads DTGVSQNPRHKITKRGQNVTFRCDPISEHNRLYWYRQTLGQGPEFLTYFQNEAQLEKSRLLSDRFSAERPKGSFSTLEIQRTEQGDSAMYLCASSDRDRGPEAFFGQGTRLTVV.